This TCR beta chain originates from a study of OX40 agonist ivuxolimab in advanced cancers. Study context: Patients' therapy was ivuxolimab, an antibody that acts as an agonist of OX40 (CD134). Patients with prior anti-PD-1, anti-PD-L1 or anti-CTLA-4 therapy were eligible; approximately 37% had some.

The study's findings and limits: CD4+ T cells averaged fewer expanded clones than CD8+ T cells.

Using immunoSEQ multiplex PCR, the repertoire was profiled, and TCRdb retains in-frame clones only, with some absent. The data hold over 85,000 clones, with 89% observed a single time. A remark on this clone: Its target is not known.

J lost 0 bases, V lost 6 bases, and 7 bases had no gene match. Per the germline V gene, CDR1 is MDHEN and CDR2 is SYDVKM. This CDR3 has 16 amino acids. Source: CD4+ or CD8+ T cells sorted from blood, taken in a trial of the OX40 agonist ivuxolimab. The receptor comes from an adult with an advanced solid tumor such as melanoma, head and neck, liver or kidney cancer. The chain joins TRBV28 to TRBJ2-1, with 8 bases matching TRBD2. Here the CDR3 reads CASRLAGAASYNEQFF. The DNA for the CDR3 is TGTGCCAGCAGGCTAGCGGGTGCTGCCTCCTACAATGAGCAGTTCTTC.